The present T cell receptor beta chain was sequenced within a study of blood T cell repertoires in COVID-19 (dated by TCRdb to about 2020). Study-level background: Samples covering the acute and convalescent phases of COVID-19 were provided by collaborators in the United States, Italy and Spain. The prospective study material was composed of cDNA or gDNA derived from T cells, B-cell-depleted T cells, or PBMCs. The dataset comprised deeply sampled blood TCRbeta repertoires from subjects exposed to, actively infected with, or recovered from COVID-19. A freely available public database, intended as a resource for researchers studying the immune response to SARS-CoV-2, is where the repertoires were released. Samples were obtained from the ongoing ImmuneRACE study (first 160 participants) and from 1,200 or so subjects provided by 6 global collaborators. The sample metadata nearly always contained a de-identified subject ID, COVID-19 status, age in years and sex. Where available, HLA class I and class II types were taken from metadata supplied by the sample provider and were not determined by assay-based typing.

Another Seattle source contributed samples from volunteer blood donors who had recovered from COVID-19. The collaborating institutions used their own protocols to collect whole blood in K2EDTA tubes. For TCRbeta analysis, collaborators shipped samples in one of three forms: frozen whole blood, isolated PBMCs, or DNA extracted from either of those sample types. TCRbeta CDR3 regions were amplified from genomic DNA by means of the immunoSEQ Assay, a bias-controlled multiplex PCR. In the source study's methods: Within the assay, amplification of reference gene primers was used to estimate how many nucleated cells each sample contained. To quantify the absolute abundance of each unique TCRbeta CDR3 rearrangement, sequence reads were collapsed and filtered. For each sample, productive Simpson clonality was calculated as the square root of Simpson's diversity index over productive rearrangements. TCRdb's version of the immuneACCESS table is confined to in-frame rearrangements and falls short of the full clone set. An unresolved V gene accounts for under half of the shortfall where checked; the remainder is of unknown origin. V, J and clone size were drawn from that table, and D and trimming were deduced from the DNA. The sample table records hundreds of thousands of clones; about 91% of these occur just once. The ten most abundant clones make up 6.9% of the sample.

Paper-wide results and their limitations: The quantity of clinical and demographic metadata differed by source and by participant and was supplied without curation.

A few counts support this clone. Its cognate antigen has yet to be identified. No quality values exist for individual bases; no much larger clone is one base distant. Trimming costs V 8 bases and J 2 bases, and their ends lie 20 bases apart. CDR1 and CDR2 are read off the germline V gene (reference sequence) as SEHNR and FQNEAQ. Taken from cysteine to phenylalanine, the CDR3 has 16 residues. Only the CDR3 region is kept as DNA, spanning 48 bases read in frame from base 1. This TCR was sampled from a woman in her 30s who had recovered from COVID-19. The sequencing sample was made of peripheral blood. This sequence uses TRBV7-9 and TRBJ2-3; perhaps TRBD2 is the D gene, with 6 bases matching. The nucleotides read TGTGCCAGCGGGGACCGGGACTTTGGAGCCACAGATACGCAGTATTTT. Translated, it gives CASGDRDFGATDTQYF.